The TCR beta chain under discussion was sequenced for a study of T cells in Graves' hyperthyroidism and ophthalmopathy. RNA transcripts gave rise to amplified TCR beta CDR3 regions. TCR CDR3 regions were first amplified by RT-PCR with HTBI primers. MiXCR, run by TCRdb on the multiplex PCR reads, gives a single entry per CDR3 protein. The table includes about 560,000 distinct CDR3 sequences, over 15% detected once. Germline CDR1 reads MNHEY; CDR2 reads SVGAGI. The J segment lost 6 bases and the V segment lost 1 base, leaving 2 bases of the junction unmatched. CDR3 length: 15 amino acids. Uncontrolled infection, other autoimmune disease, pregnancy or lactation excluded patients.

The chain employs TRBV6-5 and TRBJ1-6; 8 bases are a match to TRBD1. Input material: blood. The TCR originated in a woman younger than 35 with Graves' hyperthyroidism. CDR3 DNA: TGTGCCAGCAGTTACTTCACAGGGGGTAATTCACCCCTCCACTTT. This codes for CASSYFTGGNSPLHF.